The clone carrying this T cell receptor beta chain was recorded many times. No antigen is known for it. These data come from a study of human T cells and chemical hapten exposure. Overall study context: Sensitization involved placing 2% DPC onto a 2 cm by 2 cm region of upper inner arm skin. DPC 0.01% went on the upper back by patch test, with reading at 6 days.

Sample time point: pre-sensitization, week 0. The treatment denotes: therapeutic diphenylcyclopropenone sensitization with weekly scalp DPC. One entry per CDR3 protein, called by TCRdb with MiXCR from the RACE reads. The sample includes around 250,000 distinct CDR3 sequences, more than 6.5% of them seen just once. General study findings and limits: The presence of alopecia in the donors means their immune response may differ from healthy people's. Positive correlation was observed between PT1 expanded TCR counts and patch test score.

This CDR3 contains 14 residues. With V trimmed by 4 bases and J by 9 bases, 11 bases remained unmatched. Per germline, CDR1 SGDLS and CDR2 YYNGEE. The chain recombines TRBV9 with TRBJ1-2, with 8 bases matching TRBD1. This clonotype was sampled from a woman aged 40-49 years with alopecia areata. Some clones in this sample may be carry-over from other donors' samples. This sample comprised whole blood, obtained in connection with sensitization to the hapten diphenylcyclopropenone (DPC). Written as DNA, the CDR3 is TGTGCCAGCAGCTTCGAAGGACAGGGTCTAAGCTACACCTTC. Protein product: CASSFEGQGLSYTF.